The sequence of this T cell receptor (beta chain) was determined in a study of cytomegalovirus exposure and HLA in healthy donors. CDR1 and CDR2 from the germline V gene are SGHDT and YYEEEE. The CDR3 has 15 residues. V was cut by 1 base and J by 4 bases, with 14 bases left in between. Study outcomes and limitations: With high specificity and sensitivity, the classifier reportedly diagnosed cytomegalovirus status.

The data were produced by immunoSEQ multiplex PCR, yet TCRdb's version contains in-frame clones alone and is incomplete. This table has 150,000 to 160,000 clones, around nine tenths appearing once. With respect to this clone: Its specificity is not known.

The chain employs TRBV5-6 and TRBJ1-2; no reliable D call. This TCR was recovered from a young man in good health and CMV-seropositive. Source material: PBMCs. DNA for the CDR3: TGTGCCAGCAGCTTGTGGGCGGGATCTGGCTATGGCTACACCTTC. This gives the protein CASSLWAGSGYGYTF.